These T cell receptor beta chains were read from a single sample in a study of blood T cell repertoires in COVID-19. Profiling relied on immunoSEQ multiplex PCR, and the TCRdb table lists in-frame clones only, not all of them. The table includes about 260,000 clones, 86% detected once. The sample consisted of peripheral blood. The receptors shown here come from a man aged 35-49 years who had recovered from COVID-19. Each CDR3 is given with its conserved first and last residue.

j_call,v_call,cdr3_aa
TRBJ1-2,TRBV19,CASTDRGRNYGYTF
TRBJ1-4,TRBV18,CASSPRGGFNEKLFF
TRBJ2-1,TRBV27,CASSHGGSGGRYNEQFF
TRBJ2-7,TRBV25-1,CASSGQGAAHEQYF
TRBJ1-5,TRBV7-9,CASSSQNQPQHF
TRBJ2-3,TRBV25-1,CASSDPGRDTQYF
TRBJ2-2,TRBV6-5,CASIGTPQLGELFF
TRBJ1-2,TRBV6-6,CASSPSGFYGYTF
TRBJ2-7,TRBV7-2,CASSLARDGYLHEQYF
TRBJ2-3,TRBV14,CASSFPLAGEGTDTQYF
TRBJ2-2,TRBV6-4,CASSEAATGELFF
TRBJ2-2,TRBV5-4,CASSSGQGGPTGGELFF
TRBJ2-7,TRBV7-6,CASSLSGRGEQYF
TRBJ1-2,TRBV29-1,CSVEDPIYGYTF
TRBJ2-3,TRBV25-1,CASSDLRGITDTQYF
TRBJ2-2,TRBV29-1,CSVGRGGVGELFF
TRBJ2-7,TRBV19,CATSLAGGPEQYF
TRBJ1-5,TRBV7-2,CASSLVSYNQPQHF
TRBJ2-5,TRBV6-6,CASSYPEGTQYF
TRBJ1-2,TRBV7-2,CASSFSPEGGGYTF
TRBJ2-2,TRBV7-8,CASSLLLSSAGELFF
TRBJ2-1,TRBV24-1,CATSDPTSGSHNEQFF
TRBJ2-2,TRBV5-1,CASILPGGAVNTGELFF
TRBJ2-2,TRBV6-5,CASSQYRGTGELFF
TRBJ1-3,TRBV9,CASSVTGTGGNTIYF
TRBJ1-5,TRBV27,CASSFYRELGNQPQHF
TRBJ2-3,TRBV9,CASSDTAAGVGTDTQYF
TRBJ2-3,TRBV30,CAGRGTGYDTQYF
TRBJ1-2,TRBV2,CASSGDTYYGYTF
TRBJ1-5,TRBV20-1,CSASGQGVSNQPQHF
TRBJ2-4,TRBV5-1,CASSLGQGLAKNIQYF
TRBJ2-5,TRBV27,CASSLMGQGLETQYF
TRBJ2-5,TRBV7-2,CASSLGRGREAQYF
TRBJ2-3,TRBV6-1,CASSAAGLAGTMGTDTQYF
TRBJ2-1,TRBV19,CASSAADRVKGEQFF
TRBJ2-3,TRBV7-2,CASSLAQGQDTQYF
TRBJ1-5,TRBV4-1,CASSTEMNQPQHF
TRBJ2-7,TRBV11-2,CASSFRTGLAGGGEQYF
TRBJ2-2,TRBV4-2,CASSPGGPGELFF
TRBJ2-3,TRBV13,CASSFGTSGGTDTQYF
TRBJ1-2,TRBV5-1,CASSLEGTGLDGYTF
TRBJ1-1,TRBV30,CAWNNFLTGWNTEAFF
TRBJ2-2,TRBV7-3,CASSLPLGGGRGAGELFF
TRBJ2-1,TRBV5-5,CASSFDYEQFF
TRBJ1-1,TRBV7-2,CASSLASTGSNTEAFF
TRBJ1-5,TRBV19,CASSISQGRQPQHF
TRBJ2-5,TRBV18,CASSPPGLAKETQYF
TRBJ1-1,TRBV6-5,CASSYAGQVYEAFF
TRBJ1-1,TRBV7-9,CASSFGTRTEAFF
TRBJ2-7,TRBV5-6,CASSWGQGAYEQYF
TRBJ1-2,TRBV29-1,CSVRDREPINYGYTF
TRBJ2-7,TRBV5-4,CASTQTMDRGPYEQYF
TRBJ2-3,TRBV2,CASTSGRYDTQYF
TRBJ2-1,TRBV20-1,CSASLLADRGREQFF